The clone carrying this TCR beta chain turned up a few times. Its specificity is unknown. The CDR3 is 14 residues long. V was trimmed by 10 bases and J by 2 bases, leaving 15 bases between them. Germline V gene data show CDR1 as ENHRY and CDR2 as SYGVKD. The data belong to a study of shared clonotypes between healthy human individuals. General observations from the study: Relative to their counterparts shared across all four donors, non-shared clonotypes exhibited diminished generation probabilities. In a few donors, around 5% of naive CD4 clonotypes appeared in common.

It was at deep level that the assay was run. Genomic DNA (from each subset) was split evenly across several immunoSEQ plates. TCRdb keeps only in-frame clones here, not all; method: immunoSEQ multiplex PCR. This sample has more than 1 million clones, with 78% found just once. V usage is TRBV10-3 and J usage is TRBJ1-5; no reliable D call. This receptor was identified in a man younger than 30 in good health. Some clones in this sample may be carry-over from other donors' samples. The specimen sequenced was memory CD4+ T cells from PBMCs. Regarding subset: CD45RA-negative fraction. CDR3 amino acids: CATAVREGNQPQHF. CDR3 nucleotide sequence: TGTGCCACGGCGGTAAGGGAGGGCAATCAGCCCCAGCATTTT.